This TCR beta chain was recovered during a study of shared clonotypes between healthy human individuals. Regarding the study as a whole: Represented genetic and exposure-history diversity was restricted by having few donors.

From germline, CDR1 is GTSNPN and CDR2 SVGIG (reference sequence). The ends were cut back, 0 bases at V and 3 bases at J, with 3 bases in the middle. CDR3 length: 11 residues. Concerning this clone itself: What it binds is unknown.

Tens of thousands of T cell genomes (around 190 ng DNA) went into each sorted-subset replicate. Sequencing used immunoSEQ multiplex PCR; TCRdb keeps in-frame clones, though not all of them. The top ten hold more than 1.5% of the sample, which has hundreds of thousands of clones, around four fifths seen once. Sequencing was carried out using memory CD4+ T cells sorted from blood. Sample subset: CD45RA-negative fraction. This receptor was taken from a woman aged 25-40 years in good health. The chain couples TRBV30 to TRBJ2-7; D uncertain. The CDR3 region has the DNA TGTGCCTGGAGTGTATACTACGAGCAGTACTTC. Translated: CAWSVYYEQYF. Combining the CDR3 with reference TRBV30 and TRBJ2-7 gives the whole variable domain SQTIHQWPATLVQPVGSPLSLECTVEGTSNPNLYWYRQAAGRGLQLLFYSVGIGQISSEVPQNLSASRPQDRQFILSSKKLLLSDSGFYLCAWSVYYEQYFGPGTRLTVT.